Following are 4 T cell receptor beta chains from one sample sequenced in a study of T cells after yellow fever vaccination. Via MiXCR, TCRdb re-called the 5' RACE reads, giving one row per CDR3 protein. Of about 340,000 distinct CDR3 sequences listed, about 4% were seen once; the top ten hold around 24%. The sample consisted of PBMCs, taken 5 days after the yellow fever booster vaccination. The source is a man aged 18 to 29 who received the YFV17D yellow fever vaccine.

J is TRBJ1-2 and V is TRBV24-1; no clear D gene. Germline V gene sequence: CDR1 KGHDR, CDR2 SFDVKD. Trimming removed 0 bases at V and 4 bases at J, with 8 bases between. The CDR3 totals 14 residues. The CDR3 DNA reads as TGTGCCACCAGTGATTTGGACCACCGCTATGGCTACACCTTC. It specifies CATSDLDHRYGYTF.

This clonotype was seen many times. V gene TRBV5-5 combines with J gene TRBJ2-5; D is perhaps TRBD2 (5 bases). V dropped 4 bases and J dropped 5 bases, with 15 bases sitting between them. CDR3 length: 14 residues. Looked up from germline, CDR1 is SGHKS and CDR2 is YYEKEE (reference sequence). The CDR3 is CASSPGIRWETQYF. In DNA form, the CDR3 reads TGTGCCAGCAGCCCCGGGATCAGATGGGAGACCCAGTACTTC.

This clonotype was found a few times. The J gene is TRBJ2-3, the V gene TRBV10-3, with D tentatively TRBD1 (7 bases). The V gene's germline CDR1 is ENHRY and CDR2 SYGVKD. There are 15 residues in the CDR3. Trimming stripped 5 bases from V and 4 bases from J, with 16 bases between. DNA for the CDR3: TGTGCCATCAGTTATCAGGGGGGTATATCAGATACGCAGTATTTT. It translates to CAISYQGGISDTQYF.

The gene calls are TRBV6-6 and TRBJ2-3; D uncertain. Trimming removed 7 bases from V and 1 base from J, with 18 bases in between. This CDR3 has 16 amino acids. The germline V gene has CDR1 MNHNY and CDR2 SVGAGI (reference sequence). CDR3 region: CASTPGGLDGTDTQYF. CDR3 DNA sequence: TGTGCCAGCACCCCGGGCGGTCTTGACGGCACAGATACGCAGTATTTT.